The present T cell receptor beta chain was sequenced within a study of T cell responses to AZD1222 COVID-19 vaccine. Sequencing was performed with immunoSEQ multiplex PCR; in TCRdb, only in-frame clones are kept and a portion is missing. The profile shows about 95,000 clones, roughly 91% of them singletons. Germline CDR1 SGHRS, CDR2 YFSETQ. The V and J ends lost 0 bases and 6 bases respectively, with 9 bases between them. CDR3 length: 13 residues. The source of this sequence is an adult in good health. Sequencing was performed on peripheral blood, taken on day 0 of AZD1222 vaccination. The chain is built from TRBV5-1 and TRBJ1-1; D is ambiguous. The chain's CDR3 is CASSLEETPEAFF. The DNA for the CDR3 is TGCGCCAGCAGCTTGGAGGAAACCCCTGAAGCTTTCTTT.